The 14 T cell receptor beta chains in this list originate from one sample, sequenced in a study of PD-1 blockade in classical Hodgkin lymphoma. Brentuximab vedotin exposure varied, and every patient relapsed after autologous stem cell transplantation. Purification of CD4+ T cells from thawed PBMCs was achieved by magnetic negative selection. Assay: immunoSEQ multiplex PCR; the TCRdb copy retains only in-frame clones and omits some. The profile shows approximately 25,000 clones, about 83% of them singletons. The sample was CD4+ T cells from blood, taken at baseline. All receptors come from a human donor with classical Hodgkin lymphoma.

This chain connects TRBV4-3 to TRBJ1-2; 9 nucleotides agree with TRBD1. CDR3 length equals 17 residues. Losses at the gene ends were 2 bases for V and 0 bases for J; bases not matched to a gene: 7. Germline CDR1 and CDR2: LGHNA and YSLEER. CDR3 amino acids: CASSQTPGQGANYGYTF. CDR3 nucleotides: TGCGCCAGCAGCCAAACACCGGGACAGGGAGCTAACTATGGCTACACCTTC.

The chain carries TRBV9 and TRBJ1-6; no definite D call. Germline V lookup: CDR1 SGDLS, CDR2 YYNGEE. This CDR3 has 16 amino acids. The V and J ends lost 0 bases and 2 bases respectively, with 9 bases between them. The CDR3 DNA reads TGTGCCAGCAGCGTAGCCTCGGCCCCCTATAATTCACCCCTCCACTTT. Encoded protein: CASSVASAPYNSPLHF.

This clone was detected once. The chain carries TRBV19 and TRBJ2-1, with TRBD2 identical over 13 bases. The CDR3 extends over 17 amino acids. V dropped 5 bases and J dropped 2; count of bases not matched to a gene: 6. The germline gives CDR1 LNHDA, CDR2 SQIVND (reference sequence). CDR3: CASSVLTSGGAYNEQFF. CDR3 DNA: TGTGCCAGTAGTGTCCTAACTAGCGGGGGGGCCTACAATGAGCAGTTCTTC.

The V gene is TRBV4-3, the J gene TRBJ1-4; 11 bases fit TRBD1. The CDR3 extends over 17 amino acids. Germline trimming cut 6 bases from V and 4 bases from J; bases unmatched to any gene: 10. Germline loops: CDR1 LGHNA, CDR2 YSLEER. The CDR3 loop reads CASRGQGAGYGNEKLFF. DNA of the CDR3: TGCGCCAGCAGAGGACAGGGGGCGGGATATGGTAATGAAAAACTGTTTTTT.

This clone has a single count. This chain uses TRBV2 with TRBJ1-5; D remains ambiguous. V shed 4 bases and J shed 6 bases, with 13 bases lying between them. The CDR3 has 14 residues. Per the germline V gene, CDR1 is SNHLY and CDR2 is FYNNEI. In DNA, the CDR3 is TGTGCCAGCAGTGGGTCCGACTCTTCTCAGCCCCAGCATTTT. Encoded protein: CASSGSDSSQPQHF.

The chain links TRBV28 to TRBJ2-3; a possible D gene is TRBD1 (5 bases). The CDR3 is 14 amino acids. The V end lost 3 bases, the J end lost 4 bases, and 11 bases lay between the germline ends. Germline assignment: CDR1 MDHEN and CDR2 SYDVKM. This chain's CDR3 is CASSFQGFADTQYF. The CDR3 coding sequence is TGTGCCAGCAGTTTTCAGGGTTTTGCAGATACGCAGTATTTT.

The CDR3 DNA sequence: TGCGCCAGCAGCCGACAGACAGGGAACACTGAAGCTTTCTTT. Amino acids: CASSRQTGNTEAFF. The V and J genes are TRBV5-1 and TRBJ1-1, with D maybe TRBD1 (6 bases). The CDR3 has 14 residues. Germline CDR1 SGHRS, CDR2 YFSETQ. V lost 4 bases and J lost 1, with 11 bases in between.

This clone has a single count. The CDR3 coding sequence is TGCGCCAGCAGCTCCTCCTCGTCCTCGACTTTTTCTACTGAAGCTTTCTTT. Its translation: CASSSSSSSTFSTEAFF. The J gene is TRBJ1-1, the V gene TRBV5-1; no clear D gene. V dropped 3 bases and J dropped 5 bases, with 23 bases sitting between them. The CDR3 is 17 amino acids. CDR1 is SGHRS, CDR2 YFSETQ, per germline.

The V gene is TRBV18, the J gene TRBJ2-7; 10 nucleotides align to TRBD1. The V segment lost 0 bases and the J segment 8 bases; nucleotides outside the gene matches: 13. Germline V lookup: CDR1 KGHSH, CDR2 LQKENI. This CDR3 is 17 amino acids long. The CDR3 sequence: CASSPPFGQGDSVQQYF. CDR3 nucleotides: TGTGCCAGCTCACCACCCTTCGGACAGGGGGATTCGGTGCAGCAGTACTTC. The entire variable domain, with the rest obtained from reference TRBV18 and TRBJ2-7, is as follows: NAGVMQNPRHLVRRRGQEARLRCSPMKGHSHVYWYRQLPEEGLKFMVYLQKENIIDESGMPKERFSAEFPKEGPSILRIQQVVRGDSAAYFCASSPPFGQGDSVQQYFGPGTRLTVT.

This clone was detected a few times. The CDR3 sequence: CASSLAQGITEAFF. In DNA form, the CDR3 reads TGTGCCAGCAGCTTAGCGCAGGGTATCACTGAAGCTTTCTTT. The chain combines TRBV11-1 with TRBJ1-1; tentative D call: TRBD1 (5 bases). This CDR3 region has 14 residues. V lost 0 bases and J 4 bases, leaving 9 bases between the germline ends. Looked up from germline, CDR1 is SGHAT and CDR2 is FQDESV (reference sequence).

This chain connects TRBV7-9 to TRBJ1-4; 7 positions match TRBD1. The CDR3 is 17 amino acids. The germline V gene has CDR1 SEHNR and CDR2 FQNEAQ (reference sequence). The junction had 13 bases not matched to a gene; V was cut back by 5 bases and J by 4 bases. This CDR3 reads CASSQGGPGQHNEKLFF. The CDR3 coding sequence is TGTGCCAGCAGCCAAGGAGGTCCGGGACAGCATAATGAAAAACTGTTTTTT.

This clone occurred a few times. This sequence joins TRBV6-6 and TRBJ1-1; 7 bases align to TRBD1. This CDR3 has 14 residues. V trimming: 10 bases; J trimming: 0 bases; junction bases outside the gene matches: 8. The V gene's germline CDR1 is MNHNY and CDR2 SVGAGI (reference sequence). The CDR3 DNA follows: TGTGCCACCATAGCCGGGACAGTGAACACTGAAGCTTTCTTT. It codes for CATIAGTVNTEAFF.

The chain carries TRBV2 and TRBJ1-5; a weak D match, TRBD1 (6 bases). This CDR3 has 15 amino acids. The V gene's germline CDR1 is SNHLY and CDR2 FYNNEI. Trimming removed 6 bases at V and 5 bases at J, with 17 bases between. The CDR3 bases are TGTGCCAGCAGGAGGACAGTCGGAACCCATCAGCCCCAGCATTTT. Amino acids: CASRRTVGTHQPQHF.

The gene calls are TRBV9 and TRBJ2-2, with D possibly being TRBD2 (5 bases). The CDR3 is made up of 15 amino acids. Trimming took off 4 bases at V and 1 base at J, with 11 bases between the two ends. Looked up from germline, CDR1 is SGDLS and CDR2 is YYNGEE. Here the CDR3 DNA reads TGTGCCAGCAGCCCACGACGGGAGAACACCGGGGAGCTGTTTTTT. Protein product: CASSPRRENTGELFF.